The 27 T cell receptor beta chains below come from one sample, sequenced in a study of OX40 agonist ivuxolimab in advanced cancers. Measured with immunoSEQ multiplex PCR; TCRdb has only the in-frame clones, and not every one. The sample records some 70,000 clones, around 85% being singletons. The material was CD4+ or CD8+ T cells sorted from blood, obtained in a trial of the OX40 agonist ivuxolimab. Source of these receptors: an adult with an advanced solid tumor such as melanoma, head and neck, liver or kidney cancer.

The rearrangement links TRBV4-3 to TRBJ2-2, with 7 bases that match TRBD1. CDR3 size: 17 residues. Germline CDR1 reads LGHNA; CDR2 reads YSLEER. Trimming at V came to 0 bases and at J to 4 bases, leaving 8 bases not matched to a gene. This CDR3 reads CASSQDMKGAITGELFF. DNA of the CDR3: TGCGCCAGCAGCCAAGATATGAAGGGGGCCATCACCGGGGAGCTGTTTTTT.

This chain joins TRBV2 and TRBJ1-3, with TRBD1 identical over 7 bases. The junction had 3 bases not matched to a gene; V was cut back by 2 bases and J by 5 bases. CDR3 length equals 14 residues. Germline V lookup: CDR1 SNHLY, CDR2 FYNNEI. The CDR3 sequence: CASSERDRRNTIYF. In nucleotides, the CDR3 is TGTGCCAGCAGTGAACGGGACAGACGAAACACCATATATTTT.

This clone occurred once. The genes are TRBV6-5 and TRBJ1-5; 7 positions agree with TRBD1. Germline lookup yields CDR1 MNHEY and CDR2 SVGAGI. The V and J ends lost 6 bases and 5 bases, in that order; junction bases with no gene match: 7. The CDR3 spans 14 residues. The DNA of the CDR3 is TGTGCCAGCAGCCTCCGGGACAGCTATCAGCCCCAGCATTTT. It translates to CASSLRDSYQPQHF.

The genes are TRBV7-8 and TRBJ2-3; D gene ambiguous. Germline CDR1 SGHVS, CDR2 FQNEAQ. V gave up 1 base and J gave up 6 bases, with 11 bases separating them. This CDR3 comprises 14 residues. The CDR3 bases are TGTGCCAGCAGCTTAGAGCTAGGTGGGGATACGCAGTATTTT. Translation gives CASSLELGGDTQYF.

V usage is TRBV18 and J usage is TRBJ1-2, with D uncertain. This CDR3 comprises 14 residues. CDR1 KGHSH and CDR2 LQKENI come from the germline V gene. V lost 3 bases to trimming and J lost 8 bases, with 16 bases between them. The CDR3: CASSPLGGEGGYTF. The CDR3 DNA reads TGTGCCAGCTCACCCCTGGGTGGGGAAGGCGGCTACACCTTC.

The chain uses TRBV19 and TRBJ1-2; D is possibly TRBD1 (6 bases). The CDR3 sequence is 13 residues long. Per germline, CDR1 LNHDA and CDR2 SQIVND (reference sequence). V gave up 6 bases and J gave up 5 bases, with 13 bases separating them. CDR3 amino acids: CASSPDSRYGYTF. Here the CDR3 DNA reads TGTGCCAGTAGCCCGGACAGTAGGTATGGCTACACCTTC.

This chain links TRBV19 with TRBJ1-5, with D maybe TRBD1 (5 bases). V lost 5 bases, J lost 0 bases, and 11 bases lay in between. This CDR3 contains 15 residues. Per the germline V gene, CDR1 is LNHDA and CDR2 is SQIVND (reference sequence). The CDR3 spells CASSSTDYSNQPQHF. The CDR3 DNA reads as TGTGCCAGTAGTTCGACAGATTATAGCAATCAGCCCCAGCATTTT.

The rearrangement links TRBV28 to TRBJ2-2; no clear D. This CDR3 is built from 15 residues. V gave up 6 bases and J gave up 3 bases, with 14 bases separating them. The germline V gene has CDR1 MDHEN and CDR2 SYDVKM. CDR3 nucleotides: TGTGCCAGCAGAACCCCGGACCGACACACCGGGGAGCTGTTTTTT. Its translation is CASRTPDRHTGELFF.

This chain uses TRBV4-3 with TRBJ2-1, with a possible D match to TRBD2 (5 bases). Germline V gene data show CDR1 as LGHNA and CDR2 as YSLEER. The CDR3 length is 14 residues. V shed 0 bases and J shed 5 bases, with 8 bases lying between them. The DNA for the CDR3 is TGCGCCAGCAGCCAAGACGGGGTACACAATGAGCAGTTCTTC. Translation gives CASSQDGVHNEQFF.

This chain joins TRBV28 and TRBJ1-4; D possibly corresponds to TRBD1 (6 bases). The CDR3 is 15 residues long. Trimming left V 5 bases short and J 7 bases short, with 17 bases between. Germline V gene sequence: CDR1 MDHEN, CDR2 SYDVKM. The CDR3 DNA reads as TGTGCCAGCAGTATACTGACAGGTCGGGCTGAAAAACTGTTTTTT. Translation gives CASSILTGRAEKLFF.

The chain uses TRBV29-1 and TRBJ2-1, with a weak D call TRBD2 (6 bases). V was clipped by 8 bases and J by 9 bases, with 14 bases between them. Germline loops: CDR1 SQVTM, CDR2 ANQGSEA. The CDR3 totals 11 residues. CDR3 coding DNA: TGCAGCCCGAAGGAGGGCGGTGAGCAGTTCTTC. This translates into CSPKEGGEQFF.

In DNA form, the CDR3 reads TGTGCCAGCAGCTGGGGGGATTCCCGCGGCTACACCTTC. This codes for CASSWGDSRGYTF. The V and J genes are TRBV5-4 and TRBJ1-2, with D perhaps matching TRBD1 (5 bases). The ends were cut back, 3 bases at V and 8 bases at J, with 14 bases in the middle. CDR3 length: 13 residues. Germline assignment: CDR1 SGHNT and CDR2 YYREEE (reference sequence).

The chain uses TRBV28 and TRBJ2-3; 9 nucleotides match TRBD1. V trimming: 6 bases; J trimming: 1 base; junction bases outside the gene matches: 5. This CDR3 contains 15 residues. CDR1 is MDHEN and CDR2 is SYDVKM in the germline V gene. The CDR3 is CASRPRTGGTDTQYF. For the CDR3, the DNA is TGTGCCAGCAGACCTAGGACAGGGGGCACAGATACGCAGTATTTT.

The rearrangement uses TRBV28 and TRBJ2-7; D might be TRBD1 (6 bases). The V gene lost 4 bases and the J gene lost 3 bases, with 13 bases spanning the gap. CDR1 and CDR2 (germline): MDHEN, SYDVKM. The CDR3 has 14 amino acids. CDR3 sequence reads: CASSSTGSVYEQYF. CDR3 nucleotide sequence: TGTGCCAGCAGTTCGACAGGATCCGTCTACGAGCAGTACTTC. The whole variable domain, filled in from reference TRBV28 and TRBJ2-7, reads DVKVTQSSRYLVKRTGEKVFLECVQDMDHENMFWYRQDPGLGLRLIYFSYDVKMKEKGDIPEGYSVSREKKERFSLILESASTNQTSMYLCASSSTGSVYEQYFGPGTRLTVT.

The chain combines TRBV27 with TRBJ1-5; D uncertain. This CDR3 comprises 14 residues. Germline V gene data show CDR1 as MNHEY and CDR2 as SMNVEV (reference sequence). V was clipped by 3 bases and J by 3 bases, with 9 bases between them. CDR3 nucleotide sequence: TGTGCCAGCAGTTTTCTGGGATACAATCAGCCCCAGCATTTT. Its protein product is CASSFLGYNQPQHF.

This sequence joins TRBV5-1 and TRBJ2-2; 7 bases map to TRBD1. The CDR3 runs to 15 residues. V gave up 4 bases and J gave up 2 bases; unmatched junction bases: 5. CDR1 and CDR2 (germline): SGHRS, YFSETQ. The CDR3 reads CASSPGQLNTGELFF. As DNA, the CDR3 is TGCGCCAGCAGCCCGGGACAGCTTAACACCGGGGAGCTGTTTTTT.

The chain combines TRBV4-3 with TRBJ1-2; D not resolved. The CDR3 is made up of 13 amino acids. V was cut by 0 bases and J by 8 bases, with 10 bases left in between. Germline values: CDR1 LGHNA, CDR2 YSLEER. DNA for the CDR3: TGCGCCAGCAGCCAAGAAGGCCACGGGGGCTACACCTTC. Translating it yields CASSQEGHGGYTF.

The CDR3 loop is CASSLAAGGGQPQHF. As DNA, the CDR3 is TGTGCCAGCAGTTTAGCGGCCGGGGGGGGTCAGCCCCAGCATTTT. This chain links TRBV27 with TRBJ1-5, with D possibly TRBD1 on 5 matching bases. V lost 2 bases to trimming and J lost 6 bases, with 14 bases between them. Germline V gene sequence: CDR1 MNHEY, CDR2 SMNVEV (reference sequence). There are 15 residues in the CDR3.

The CDR3 here is CASSPSGTGMTYNSPLHF. CDR3 nucleotides: TGTGCCAGCTCACCGAGCGGGACAGGGATGACCTATAATTCACCCCTCCACTTT. V gene TRBV18 combines with J gene TRBJ1-6; 9 nucleotides line up with TRBD1. CDR1 is KGHSH and CDR2 is LQKENI in the germline V gene. This CDR3 has 18 residues. Germline trimming cut 3 bases from V and 2 bases from J; bases unmatched to any gene: 8.

V and J are TRBV6-5 and TRBJ2-1; D is unclear. There are 13 residues in the CDR3. V was clipped by 4 bases and J by 4 bases, with 8 bases between them. Germline lookup yields CDR1 MNHEY and CDR2 SVGAGI. CDR3 in DNA: TGTGCCAGCAGTTCGACGGAATACAATGAGCAGTTCTTC. This translates into CASSSTEYNEQFF.

This chain uses TRBV11-2 with TRBJ2-7; 7 positions agree with TRBD2. Germline loops: CDR1 SGHAT, CDR2 FQNNGV. The CDR3 spans 12 residues. V shed 6 bases, J shed 3 bases, and the junction held 2 bases outside the gene matches. The CDR3 reads CASSERGYEQYF. In DNA, the CDR3 is TGTGCCAGCAGTGAGCGGGGCTACGAGCAGTACTTC.

This clone was counted a few times. CDR3: CASSLSSRGDTEAFF. The CDR3 DNA is TGTGCCAGCAGCTTAAGCAGTAGAGGGGACACTGAAGCTTTCTTT. The chain employs TRBV7-9 and TRBJ1-1, with D maybe TRBD1 (5 bases). CDR1 is SEHNR, CDR2 FQNEAQ, per germline (reference sequence). Trimming removed 2 bases from V and 3 bases from J, with 13 bases in between. There are 15 residues in the CDR3.

A single count supports this clone. In nucleotides, the CDR3 is TGTGCCAGCAGTGCGGGGGGGGGTCAGCCCCAGCATTTT. Translation: CASSAGGGQPQHF. V is TRBV6-1 and J is TRBJ1-5; D may be TRBD1 (5 bases). The CDR3 consists of 13 residues. The germline gives CDR1 MNHNS, CDR2 SASEGT. The V end was cut by 4 bases, the J end by 6 bases, with 10 bases between.

V is TRBV4-3 and J is TRBJ2-7, with 11 bases that match TRBD1. V was pared by 1 base and J by 3 bases, with 5 bases of the junction left unmatched. The CDR3 contains 16 residues. Germline V CDR1 and CDR2: LGHNA, YSLEER. CDR3 bases: TGCGCCAGCAGCCAAGGGGGGGGACAGGGGGACTACGAGCAGTACTTC. Protein sequence: CASSQGGGQGDYEQYF.

The chain uses TRBV9 and TRBJ2-3, with D possibly TRBD2 on 6 matching bases. Germline lookup yields CDR1 SGDLS and CDR2 YYNGEE. The CDR3 contains 14 residues. V lost 3 bases to trimming and J lost 1 base, with 9 bases between them. This chain's CDR3 is CASSGLGGTDTQYF. The CDR3 nucleotides are TGTGCCAGCAGCGGACTAGGAGGCACAGATACGCAGTATTTT.

The rearrangement links TRBV11-2 to TRBJ1-5; TRBD1 is a possible D gene (6 bases). Germline V lookup: CDR1 SGHAT, CDR2 FQNNGV. Trimming removed 3 bases at V and 9 bases at J, with 12 bases between. The CDR3 runs 13 residues. Here the CDR3 reads CASSFGGYRPQHF. DNA for the CDR3: TGTGCCAGCAGCTTCGGGGGCTATCGGCCCCAGCATTTT.

This chain uses TRBV25-1 with TRBJ1-3; no clear D gene. Between the trimmed V and J ends, which lost 0 bases and 4 bases, there was a span of 13 bases. This CDR3 is built from 16 residues. Germline V gives CDR1 MGHDK, CDR2 SYGVNS. In DNA form, the CDR3 reads TGTGCCAGCAGTGAATATTGGGCATCACAAGGAAACACCATATATTTT. As protein: CASSEYWASQGNTIYF.